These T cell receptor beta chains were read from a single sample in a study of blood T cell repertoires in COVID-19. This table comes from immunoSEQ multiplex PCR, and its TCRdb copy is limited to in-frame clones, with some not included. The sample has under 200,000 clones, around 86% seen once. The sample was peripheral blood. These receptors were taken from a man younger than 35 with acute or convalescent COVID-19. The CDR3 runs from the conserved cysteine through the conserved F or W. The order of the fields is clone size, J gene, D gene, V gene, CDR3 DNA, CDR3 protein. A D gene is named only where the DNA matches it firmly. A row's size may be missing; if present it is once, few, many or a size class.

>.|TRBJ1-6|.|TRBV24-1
TGTGCCACCAGTGCCACCCTAAATTCACCCCTCCACTTT
CATSATLNSPLHF
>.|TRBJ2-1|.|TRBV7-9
TGTGCCAGCAGCTTCAAGGGGAAACGCAATGAGCAGTTCTTC
CASSFKGKRNEQFF
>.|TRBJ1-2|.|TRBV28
TGTGCCAGCATCAAGTACCGGAGGTCGGACTATGGCTACACCTTC
CASIKYRRSDYGYTF
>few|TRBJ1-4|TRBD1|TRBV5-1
TGCGCCAGCAGCACCAGGACAGGAAGTGAAAAACTGTTTTTT
CASSTRTGSEKLFF
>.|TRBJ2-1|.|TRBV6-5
TGTGCCAGCAGTACCGGGGATTCCTACAATGAGCAGTTCTTC
CASSTGDSYNEQFF
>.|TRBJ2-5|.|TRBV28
TGTGCCAGCAGTTATCTCGGGGAGACCCAGTACTTC
CASSYLGETQYF
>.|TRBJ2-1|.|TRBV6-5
TGTGCCAGCAGTTACTCGTTCCGGAGCTCCTACAATGAGCAGTTCTTC
CASSYSFRSSYNEQFF
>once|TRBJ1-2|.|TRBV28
TGTGCCAGCAGTCCCGGGGCCCGGGAGGACTATGGCTACACCTTC
CASSPGAREDYGYTF
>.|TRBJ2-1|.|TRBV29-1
TGCAGCGTTGAGCCGGGGAATGAGCAGTTCTTC
CSVEPGNEQFF
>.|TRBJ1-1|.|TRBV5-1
TGCGCCAGCACCGACCCTCACGGGGGAGAGAACACTGAAGCTTTCTTT
CASTDPHGGENTEAFF
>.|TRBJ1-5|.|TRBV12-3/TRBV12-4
TGTGCCAGCAGTTACGGAGGCAATCAGCCCCAGCATTTT
CASSYGGNQPQHF
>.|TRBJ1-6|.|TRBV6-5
TGTGCCAGCAGTTCCCTGACAGGTTCCTATAATTCACCCCTCCACTTT
CASSSLTGSYNSPLHF
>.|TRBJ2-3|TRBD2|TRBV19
TGTGCCAGTAGTACTCCACTACTAGCGGGGGGTCTAGATACGCAGTATTTT
CASSTPLLAGGLDTQYF
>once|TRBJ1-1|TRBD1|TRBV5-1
TGCGCCAGCAGCTTGCAGGGGGCTAACACTGAAGCTTTCTTT
CASSLQGANTEAFF
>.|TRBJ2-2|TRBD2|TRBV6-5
TGTGCTAGCGGGAGGGACACCGGGGAGCTGTTTTTT
CASGRDTGELFF
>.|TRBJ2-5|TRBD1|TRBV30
TGTGCCTGGCTAGACAGGGGGCTCTCAGAGACCCAGTACTTC
CAWLDRGLSETQYF
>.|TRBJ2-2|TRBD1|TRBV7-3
TGTGCCAGCAGCTCCCCCGGGACAGGGCCCACCGGGGAGCTGTTTTTT
CASSSPGTGPTGELFF